One TCR beta chain is described in this entry. This specimen belongs to a study of CD8+ T cells in alopecia areata. As for the study in general: Treated patients took oral tofacitinib at 5 to 10 mg twice daily. Tofacitinib treatment spanned 6 to 18 months, with 6 months off drug afterward.

The sequencing template was cDNA reverse transcribed from extracted RNA. Repertoires were generated with immunoSEQ multiplex PCR, while TCRdb's copy carries only in-frame clones and drops some. The data contain around 50,000 clones, around 96% of them singletons. This specimen consisted of CD8+ T cells sorted from blood, obtained at week 0. The TCR originated in a human donor with alopecia areata.

CDR3 residues: CAYTSGVAEQYF. DNA for the CDR3: TGTGCCTACACTAGCGGGGTTGCCGAGCAGTACTTC. V and J are TRBV30 and TRBJ2-7; TRBD2 matches at 10 bases. Germline V gene sequence: CDR1 GTSNPN, CDR2 SVGIG (reference sequence). The V segment lost 7 bases and the J segment 6 bases; nucleotides outside the gene matches: 6. The CDR3 is 12 residues long.